Below are 15 T cell receptor beta chains sequenced from a single sample in a study of blood T cell repertoires in COVID-19. Profiled with immunoSEQ multiplex PCR; TCRdb holds only in-frame clones, not every one. The sample contains about 280,000 clones, roughly 89% of which appear only once. Sequencing was performed on peripheral blood. The receptors derive from a woman aged 25 to 39 with active or convalescent COVID-19.

The gene calls are TRBV7-2 and TRBJ2-5; 7 nucleotides agree with TRBD1. This CDR3 has 15 residues. V dropped 4 bases and J dropped 5; count of bases not matched to a gene: 10. The germline V gene has CDR1 SGHTA and CDR2 FQGNSA. CDR3 sequence (DNA): TGTGCCAGCAGCTACAATAAGGGGGCGGGTGAGACCCAGTACTTC. This sequence encodes CASSYNKGAGETQYF.

The chain carries TRBV4-3 and TRBJ2-3, with TRBD2 identical over 8 bases. The trim removed 0 bases at V and 4 bases at J, leaving 15 bases unmatched. There are 19 residues in the CDR3. Germline CDR1 and CDR2: LGHNA and YSLEER. The CDR3 spells CASSQDQTRGARKSDTQYF. The CDR3 nucleotides are TGCGCCAGCAGCCAAGATCAGACGCGGGGGGCCCGAAAGTCAGATACGCAGTATTTT.

In its sample, this clone was seen a few times. The chain is built from TRBV6-6 and TRBJ2-2; maybe TRBD1 (6 bases). The CDR3 totals 14 residues. Germline V gene data show CDR1 as MNHNY and CDR2 as SVGAGI (reference sequence). Trimming took off 4 bases at V and 6 bases at J, with 12 bases between the two ends. This CDR3 is CASSWTTGSGELFF. The CDR3 bases are TGTGCCAGCAGTTGGACCACAGGGTCCGGGGAGCTGTTTTTT.

The chain has TRBV7-9 and TRBJ2-7; maybe TRBD2 (6 bases). The V and J ends lost 4 bases and 4 bases respectively, with 8 bases between them. This CDR3 is 12 amino acids long. Looked up from germline, CDR1 is SEHNR and CDR2 is FQNEAQ (reference sequence). Written as DNA, the CDR3 is TGTGCCAGCAGCTCTCGGGGGTACGAGCAGTACTTC. Translating gives CASSSRGYEQYF.

The V gene is TRBV27, the J gene TRBJ2-2; 8 bases align to TRBD1. This CDR3 contains 15 residues. Trimming removed 6 bases from V and 6 bases from J; junction bases left unmatched: 9. In germline, CDR1 is MNHEY, CDR2 SMNVEV (reference sequence). CDR3 sequence: CASRKGQGLAGELFF. CDR3 coding DNA: TGTGCCAGCAGGAAAGGACAGGGCCTCGCCGGGGAGCTGTTTTTT.

This chain uses TRBV28 with TRBJ1-6, with D possibly being TRBD1 (5 bases). This CDR3 has 12 residues. CDR1 and CDR2 from the germline V gene are MDHEN and SYDVKM. V gave up 5 bases and J gave up 9 bases, with 8 bases separating them. The CDR3 region is CASSTGGSPLHF. The DNA for the CDR3 is TGTGCCAGCAGTACGGGGGGTTCACCCCTCCACTTT.

The chain couples TRBV6-5 to TRBJ1-4; maybe TRBD1 (6 bases). Germline CDR1 reads MNHEY; CDR2 reads SVGAGI. This CDR3 is built from 15 residues. The V gene lost 6 bases and the J gene lost 5 bases, with 16 bases spanning the gap. The CDR3 DNA sequence: TGTGCCAGCAGCTATGACAGGAACCCAAATGAAAAACTGTTTTTT. As protein: CASSYDRNPNEKLFF.

This rearrangement joins TRBV5-6 to TRBJ1-2, with TRBD1 matching over 8 bases. Germline CDR1 SGHDT, CDR2 YYEEEE. The CDR3 is made up of 14 amino acids. Losses at the gene ends were 0 bases for V and 8 bases for J; bases not matched to a gene: 6. The CDR3 DNA is TGTGCCAGCAGCTTGGACAGGGGGAGAGTGGGCTACACCTTC. It is translated as CASSLDRGRVGYTF.

The genes are TRBV10-3 and TRBJ1-3; TRBD1 might be the D (5 bases). The CDR3 has 13 residues. V lost 11 bases and J 2 bases, leaving 13 bases between the germline ends. The germline V gene has CDR1 ENHRY and CDR2 SYGVKD. The CDR3 is CALNSGPGNTIYF. In nucleotides, the CDR3 is TGTGCCCTCAATTCAGGGCCTGGAAACACCATATATTTT.

The chain recombines TRBV19 with TRBJ1-1, with D possibly matching TRBD1 (5 bases). The CDR3 extends over 15 amino acids. Trimming stripped 3 bases from V and 4 bases from J, with 15 bases between. The germline V gene has CDR1 LNHDA and CDR2 SQIVND (reference sequence). CDR3 residues: CASSIREGQGTEAFF. CDR3 bases: TGTGCCAGTAGTATTAGGGAGGGGCAGGGCACTGAAGCTTTCTTT.

V usage is TRBV5-1 and J usage is TRBJ2-7; 7 nucleotides line up with TRBD1. Germline V lookup: CDR1 SGHRS, CDR2 YFSETQ. CDR3 length: 11 amino acids. The V gene end was trimmed by 0 bases and the J gene end by 13 bases; junction bases not matched to a gene: 4. Written as DNA, the CDR3 is TGCGCCAGCAGCTTGGGGGGGACAGCTTACTTC. It is translated as CASSLGGTAYF.

Remarks on this clone: One end of the junction fails to match germline, which may point to a read error. The V gene is TRBV5-8, the J gene TRBJ1-5; 10 nucleotides align to TRBD1. CDR1 SGHTS and CDR2 YDEGEE come from the germline V gene. This CDR3 comprises 15 residues. Here the CDR3 reads CASNLGQGSNQPQHF. CDR3 in DNA: TGTGCCAGCAACTTGGGACAGGGGAGCAATCAGCCCCAGCATTTT.

The genes are TRBV7-6 and TRBJ1-1, with 9 bases that match TRBD1. CDR1 SGHVS and CDR2 FNYEAQ come from the germline V gene. V was clipped by 4 bases and J by 4 bases; unmatched bases: 7. The length of the CDR3 is 15 residues. The CDR3, as DNA: TGTGCCAGCAGCTCCTCGACAGGGGGTATCACTGAAGCTTTCTTT. It specifies CASSSSTGGITEAFF.

There are a few counts of this clone. The sample holds other DNA sequences that translate to the same CDR3. The chain recombines TRBV7-2 with TRBJ2-7; 7 bases align to TRBD1. The J segment lost 4 bases and the V segment lost 5 bases, leaving 8 bases of the junction unmatched. CDR3 size: 14 residues. Germline lookup yields CDR1 SGHTA and CDR2 FQGNSA. CDR3 region: CASSPRQGPYEQYF. The CDR3 DNA reads TGTGCCAGCAGCCCCCGACAGGGACCGTACGAGCAGTACTTC.

The sample holds a few counts of this clone. This rearrangement joins TRBV6-5 to TRBJ1-1; D uncertain. Germline V gene data show CDR1 as MNHEY and CDR2 as SVGAGI. There are 14 residues in the CDR3. Between the trimmed V and J ends, which lost 7 bases and 1 base, there was a span of 13 bases. CDR3 bases: TGTGCCAGCACCCGGGAGTTCACGAACACTGAAGCTTTCTTT. Residues: CASTREFTNTEAFF.